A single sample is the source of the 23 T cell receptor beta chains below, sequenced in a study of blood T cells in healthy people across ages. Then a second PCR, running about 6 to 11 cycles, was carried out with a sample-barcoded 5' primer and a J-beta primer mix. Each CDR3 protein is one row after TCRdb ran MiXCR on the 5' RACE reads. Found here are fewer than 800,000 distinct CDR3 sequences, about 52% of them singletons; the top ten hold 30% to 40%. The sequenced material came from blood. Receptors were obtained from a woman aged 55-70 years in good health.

The CDR3 DNA follows: TGTGCCAGCAGCGATACCCAACACTACGAGCAGTACTTC. Its translation is CASSDTQHYEQYF. The chain couples TRBV3-1 to TRBJ2-7; D not resolved. This CDR3 contains 13 residues. Trimming removed 5 bases at V and 3 bases at J, with 11 bases between. The germline CDR1 and CDR2 sequences are LGHDT and YNNKEL (reference sequence).

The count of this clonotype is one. CDR3 loop: CAISEMSARSYNEQFF. The DNA of the CDR3 is TGTGCCATCAGTGAGATGAGCGCCCGCTCCTACAATGAGCAGTTCTTC. The chain combines TRBV10-3 with TRBJ2-1, with D unresolved. This CDR3 has 16 amino acids. From germline, CDR1 is ENHRY and CDR2 SYGVKD. V was trimmed by 2 bases and J by 0 bases, leaving 11 bases between them.

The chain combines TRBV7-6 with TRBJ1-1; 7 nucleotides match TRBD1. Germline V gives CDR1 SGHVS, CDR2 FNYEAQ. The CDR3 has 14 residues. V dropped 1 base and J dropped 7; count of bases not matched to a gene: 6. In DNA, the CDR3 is TGTGCCAGCAGCTTAGGCCAGGGGGTGGGTGAAGCTTTCTTT. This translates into CASSLGQGVGEAFF. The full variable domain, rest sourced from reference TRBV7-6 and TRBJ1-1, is GAGVSQSPRYKVTKRGQDVALRCDPISGHVSLYWYRQALGQGPEFLTYFNYEAQQDKSGLPNDRFSAERPEGSISTLTIQRTEQRDSAMYRCASSLGQGVGEAFFGQGTRLTVV.

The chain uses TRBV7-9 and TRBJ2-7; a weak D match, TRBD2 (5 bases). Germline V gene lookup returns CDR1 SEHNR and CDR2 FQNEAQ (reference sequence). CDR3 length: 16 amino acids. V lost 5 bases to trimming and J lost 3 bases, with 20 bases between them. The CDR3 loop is CASSPSLGRGLYEQYF. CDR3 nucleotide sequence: TGTGCCAGCAGCCCTTCCCTTGGGAGAGGCCTCTACGAGCAGTACTTC.

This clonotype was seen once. For the CDR3, the DNA is TGCGCCAGCAGCCAAGAACAAGGTGGGAGAGGCACCGGGGAGCTGTTTTTT. Residues: CASSQEQGGRGTGELFF. This sequence joins TRBV4-1 and TRBJ2-2, with TRBD2 as a possible D gene (5 bases). V lost 0 bases, J lost 4 bases, and 15 bases lay in between. Germline V CDR1 and CDR2: MGHRA, YSYEKL. The CDR3 loop spans 17 amino acids.

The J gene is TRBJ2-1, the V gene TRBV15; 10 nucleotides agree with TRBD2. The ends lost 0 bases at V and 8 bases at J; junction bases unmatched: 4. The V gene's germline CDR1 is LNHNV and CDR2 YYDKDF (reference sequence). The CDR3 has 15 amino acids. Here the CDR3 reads CATSREPSGGDEQFF. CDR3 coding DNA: TGTGCCACCAGCAGAGAGCCTAGCGGGGGTGATGAGCAGTTCTTC.

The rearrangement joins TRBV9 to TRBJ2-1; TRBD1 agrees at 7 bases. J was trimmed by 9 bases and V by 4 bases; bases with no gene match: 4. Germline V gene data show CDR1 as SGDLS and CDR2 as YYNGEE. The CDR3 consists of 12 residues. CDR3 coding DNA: TGTGCCAGCAGCCAACAGGGGTTTGAGCAGTTCTTC. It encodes CASSQQGFEQFF.

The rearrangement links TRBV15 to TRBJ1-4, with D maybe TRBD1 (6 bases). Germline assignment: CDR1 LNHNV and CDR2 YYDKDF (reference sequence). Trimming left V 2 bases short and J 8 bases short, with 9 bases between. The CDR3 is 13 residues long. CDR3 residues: CATSRRGGEKLFF. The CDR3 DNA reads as TGTGCCACCAGCAGAAGGGGGGGAGAAAAACTGTTTTTT.

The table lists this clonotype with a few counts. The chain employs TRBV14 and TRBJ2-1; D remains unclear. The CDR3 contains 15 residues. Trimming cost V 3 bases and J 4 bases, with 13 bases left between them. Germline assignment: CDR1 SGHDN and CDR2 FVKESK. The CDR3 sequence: CASSHDNSLYNEQFF. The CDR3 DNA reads TGTGCCAGCAGCCACGACAATTCCCTTTACAATGAGCAGTTCTTC. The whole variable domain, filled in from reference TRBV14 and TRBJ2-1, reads EAGVTQFPSHSVIEKGQTVTLRCDPISGHDNLYWYRRVMGKEIKFLLHFVKESKQDESGMPNNRFLAERTGGTYSTLKVQPAELEDSGVYFCASSHDNSLYNEQFFGPGTRLTVL.

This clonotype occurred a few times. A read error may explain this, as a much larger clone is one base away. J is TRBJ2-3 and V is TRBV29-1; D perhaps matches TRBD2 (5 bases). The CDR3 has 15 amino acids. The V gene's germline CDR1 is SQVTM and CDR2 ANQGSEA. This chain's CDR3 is CSVEDVIGGTDTQYF. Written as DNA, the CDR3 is TGCAGCGTGGAAGACGTCATCGGGGGCACAGATACGCAGTATTTT.

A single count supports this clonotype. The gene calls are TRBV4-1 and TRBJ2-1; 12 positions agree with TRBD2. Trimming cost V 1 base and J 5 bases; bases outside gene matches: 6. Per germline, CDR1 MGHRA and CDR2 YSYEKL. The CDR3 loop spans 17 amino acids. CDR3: CASSQVPTSGRNNEQFF. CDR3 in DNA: TGCGCCAGCAGCCAAGTCCCTACTAGCGGGAGGAACAATGAGCAGTTCTTC.

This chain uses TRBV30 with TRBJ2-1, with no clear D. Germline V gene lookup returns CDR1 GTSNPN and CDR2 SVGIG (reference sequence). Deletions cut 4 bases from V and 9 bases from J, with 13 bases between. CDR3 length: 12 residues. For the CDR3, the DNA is TGTGCCTGGACGTTAAGCCTAGGTGAGCAGTTCTTC. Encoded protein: CAWTLSLGEQFF.

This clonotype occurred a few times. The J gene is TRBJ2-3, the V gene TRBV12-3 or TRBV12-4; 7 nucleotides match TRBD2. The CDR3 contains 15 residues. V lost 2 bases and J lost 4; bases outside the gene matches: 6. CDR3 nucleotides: TGTGCCAGCAGTTTAAGGACGGCGGGGGCAGATACGCAGTATTTT. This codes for CASSLRTAGADTQYF.

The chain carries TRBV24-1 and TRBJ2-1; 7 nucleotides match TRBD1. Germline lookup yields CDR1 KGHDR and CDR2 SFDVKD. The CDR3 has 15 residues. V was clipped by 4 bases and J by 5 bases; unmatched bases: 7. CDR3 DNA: TGTGCCACCAGTGACCGCAGGGGGAAGAACAATGAGCAGTTCTTC. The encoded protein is CATSDRRGKNNEQFF.

The DNA for the CDR3 is TGTGCCAGCAGTGGCGCACGCGGACTAGCAGGCTACAATGAGCAGTTCTTC. Protein product: CASSGARGLAGYNEQFF. The V call is TRBV25-1, the J call TRBJ2-1; 8 bases align to TRBD2. Germline-derived CDR1 and CDR2 are MGHDK and SYGVNS. The CDR3 runs 17 residues. V lost 4 bases to trimming and J lost 3 bases; unmatched junction nucleotides: 11.

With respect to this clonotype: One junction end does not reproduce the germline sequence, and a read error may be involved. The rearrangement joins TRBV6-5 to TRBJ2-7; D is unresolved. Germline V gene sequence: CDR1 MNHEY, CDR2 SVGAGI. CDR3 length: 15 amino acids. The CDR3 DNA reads TGTGCCAGCAAAAAATCTCTAGAAAACTCCTGCGAGCAGTACTTC. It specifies CASKKSLENSCEQYF.

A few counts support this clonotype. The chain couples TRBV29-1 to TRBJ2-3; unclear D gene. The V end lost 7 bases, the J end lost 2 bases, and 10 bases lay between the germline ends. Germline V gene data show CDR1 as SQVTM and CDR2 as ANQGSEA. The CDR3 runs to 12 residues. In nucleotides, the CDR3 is TGCAGCGCCCTGCGGTCCACAGATACGCAGTATTTT. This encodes CSALRSTDTQYF.

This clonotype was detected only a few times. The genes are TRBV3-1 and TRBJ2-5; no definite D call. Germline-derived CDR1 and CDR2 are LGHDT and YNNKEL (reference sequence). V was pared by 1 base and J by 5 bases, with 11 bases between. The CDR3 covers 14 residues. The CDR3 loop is CASSQGEIRETQYF. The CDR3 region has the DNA TGTGCCAGCAGCCAAGGCGAGATCCGGGAGACCCAGTACTTC.

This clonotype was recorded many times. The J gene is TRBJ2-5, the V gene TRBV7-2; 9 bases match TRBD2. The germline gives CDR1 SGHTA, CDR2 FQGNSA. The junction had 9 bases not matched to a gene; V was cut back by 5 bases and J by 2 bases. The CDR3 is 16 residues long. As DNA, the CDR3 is TGTGCCAGCAGCCCCCAGCAGCTAGCGGGACAAGAGACCCAGTACTTC. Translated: CASSPQQLAGQETQYF.

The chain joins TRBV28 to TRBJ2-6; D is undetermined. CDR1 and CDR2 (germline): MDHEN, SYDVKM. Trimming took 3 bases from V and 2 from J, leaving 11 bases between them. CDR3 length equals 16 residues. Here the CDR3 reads CASSFPTGPGANVLTF. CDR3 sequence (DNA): TGTGCCAGCAGTTTCCCGACGGGCCCTGGGGCCAACGTCCTGACTTTC. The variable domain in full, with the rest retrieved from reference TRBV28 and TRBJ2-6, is DVKVTQSSRYLVKRTGEKVFLECVQDMDHENMFWYRQDPGLGLRLIYFSYDVKMKEKGDIPEGYSVSREKKERFSLILESASTNQTSMYLCASSFPTGPGANVLTFGAGSRLTVL.

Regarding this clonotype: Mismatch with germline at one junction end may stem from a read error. Here the CDR3 reads CASSYPPGGQPGDGYIF. The CDR3 nucleotides read TGTGCCAGCAGTTACCCCCCCGGAGGACAGCCCGGGGATGGCTACATCTTC. The gene calls are TRBV6-5 and TRBJ1-2; the D gene is possibly TRBD1 (6 bases). Germline V CDR1 and CDR2: MNHEY, SVGAGI. The CDR3 consists of 17 residues.

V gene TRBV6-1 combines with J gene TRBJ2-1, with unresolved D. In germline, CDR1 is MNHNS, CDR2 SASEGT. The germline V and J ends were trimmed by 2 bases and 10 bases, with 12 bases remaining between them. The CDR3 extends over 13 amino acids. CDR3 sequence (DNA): TGTGCCAGCAGTGAAATACCAGCGACAGAGCAGTTCTTC. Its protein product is CASSEIPATEQFF.

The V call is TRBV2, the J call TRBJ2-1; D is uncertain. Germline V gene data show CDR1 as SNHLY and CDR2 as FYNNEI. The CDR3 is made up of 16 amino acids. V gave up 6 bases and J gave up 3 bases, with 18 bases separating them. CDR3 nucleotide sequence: TGTGCCAGCAGCAAGGACGGACCACGACTCTACAATGAGCAGTTCTTC. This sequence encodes CASSKDGPRLYNEQFF.